What follows is one TCR beta chain and its context. The method was immunoSEQ multiplex PCR; TCRdb's version includes in-frame clones alone and lacks a portion of them. The data show roughly 400,000 clones, roughly 90% seen once. The data were obtained in a study of blood T cell repertoires in COVID-19. Across the whole study: The study drew acute and convalescent COVID-19 samples from the United States, Italy and Spain.

Individuals drawn from about 26 US areas were about 18 to 95 years old. Cohorts were assigned according to the clinical history that participants reported. Those designated as exposed participants met a COVID-19 case within 2 weeks before study entry. This TCR derives from a woman aged 18-29 years who had been exposed to COVID-19. Sequencing used PBMCs or T cells enriched from blood (not recorded which).

The CDR3 DNA follows: TGTGCCAGCAGTTACGGCGGACAGGGAAGAGGGAGAGAAGCTTTCTTT. Encoded protein: CASSYGGQGRGREAFF. The chain joins TRBV6-5 to TRBJ1-1, with 8 bases lining up with TRBD1. Trimming took 2 bases from V and 8 from J; bases not matched to a gene: 13. CDR3 length: 16 amino acids. Germline CDR1 is MNHEY and CDR2 is SVGAGI.